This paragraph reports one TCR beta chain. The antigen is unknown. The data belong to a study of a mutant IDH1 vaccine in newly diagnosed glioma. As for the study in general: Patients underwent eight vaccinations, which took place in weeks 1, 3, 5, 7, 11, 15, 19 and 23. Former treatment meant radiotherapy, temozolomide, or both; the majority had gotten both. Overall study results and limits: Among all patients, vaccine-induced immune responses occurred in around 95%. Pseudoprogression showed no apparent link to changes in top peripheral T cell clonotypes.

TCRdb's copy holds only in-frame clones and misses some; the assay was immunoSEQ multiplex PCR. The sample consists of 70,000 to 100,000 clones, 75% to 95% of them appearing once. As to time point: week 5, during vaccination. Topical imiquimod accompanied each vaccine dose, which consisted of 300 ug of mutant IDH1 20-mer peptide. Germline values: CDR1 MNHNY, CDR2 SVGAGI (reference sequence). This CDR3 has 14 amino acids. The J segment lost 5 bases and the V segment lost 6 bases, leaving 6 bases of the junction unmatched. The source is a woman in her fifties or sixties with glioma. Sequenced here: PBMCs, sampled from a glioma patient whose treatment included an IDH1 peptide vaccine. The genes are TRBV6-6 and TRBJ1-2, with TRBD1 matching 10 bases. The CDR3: CASRRQGAGYGYTF. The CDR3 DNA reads TGTGCCAGCAGACGACAGGGGGCAGGTTATGGCTACACCTTC.